This paragraph covers one TCR beta chain sequence. What this receptor recognizes is not known. One end of the junction varies from germline; a read error may be responsible. In light of the paper, this sample's treatment or condition label describes: approximately nine-day PBMC culture with coronavirus spike peptide pools or control peptides (ViraFEST assay). The ViraFEST assay was used in the study, in which antigen-specific T cells were expanded with peptide pools and expanded clonotypes were subsequently identified by TCR sequencing. The positive SARS-CoV-2 PCR tests of the convalescent patients were dated from March to December 2020, before the Alpha, Beta and Delta variants emerged in the United States. Each well held 2 million to 2.5 million PBMCs cultured with roughly 10 ug/ml peptide pools in IMDM containing 5% human AB serum and roughly 10 IU/ml IL-2. Half of the culture medium was replaced with fresh IL-2-containing medium on days 3 and 7. Once the cells had been in culture for ten to eleven days, the EasySep CD4+ T cell isolation kit was used to isolate CD4+ T cells by negative selection. PBMCs were separated from whole blood using Ficoll-Paque Plus gradient centrifugation and then either used fresh or cryopreserved at -140C. Culture conditions were generally each tested in triplicate wells.

The data derive from a study of vaccination and CD4 T cells after COVID-19 (dated by TCRdb to between 2021 and 2022). At the level of the whole study: SARS-CoV-2 positivity had been established in the convalescent patients by nasal swab PCR, and mild disease was recorded in roughly 9 of these patients and severe disease in one. The convalescent cohort included six males and four females, with two Hispanic individuals, seven Caucasians, two Asians and one multiracial person. Each participant got two doses of either the Pfizer-BioNTech BNT162b2 vaccine (n=8) or the Moderna mRNA-1273 vaccine (n=2). Post-COVID blood samples from convalescent patients were collected a median of 101 days after diagnosis, with a range of roughly 35 to 180 days. The time from the second vaccine dose to post-vaccine blood sampling had a median of approximately 72 days and ranged from roughly 13 to 241 days. Culture stimuli were overlapping spike peptide pools from SARS-CoV-2 and from the common cold coronaviruses HCoV-NL63, HCoV-OC43 and HCoV-229E. In control cultures, a CEFX viral epitope pool was used as positive control, an HIV-1 Nef peptide pool was used as negative control, or no peptide was added. The spike-specific CD4+ TCR repertoire was compared before and after mRNA vaccination in approximately ten COVID-19 convalescent patients and several infection-naive healthy vaccine recipients. What the research found in general, with its limitations: Relatively few convalescent patients were included in the study, and early timepoints after natural infection were not analyzed. An increase in the median number of SARS-CoV-2-reactive clonotypes from around 20 after infection to approximately 41 after vaccination was observed, but the change was not found to be significant. Nearly all vaccine-specific clones in convalescent patients (304 of 307) were mono-reactive for SARS-CoV-2 spike rather than cross-reactive with common cold coronaviruses. In convalescent patients, a median around 85% of post-vaccine SARS-CoV-2-reactive clones were detected only after vaccination, and vaccine-specific priming was suggested by this finding.

Library preparation employed PCR. TCR sequencing of DNA from cultured CD4+ T cells used the Oncomine TCR Beta short-read assay at the Johns Hopkins FTIC core. The QIAamp micro DNA kit was used to extract genomic DNA from the cultured CD4+ T cells. Oncomine TCR Beta libraries made from cultured CD4+ T cells were pooled using unique dual indexes and sequenced on an Illumina iSeq 100. The authors' pipeline ran thus. Non-productive sequences were filtered out, and CDR3s that did not start with C, did not end with F or W, or were shorter than 7 amino acids were discarded. Antigen-specific clonotypes were identified using the MANAFEST web application through comparison of peptide-stimulated wells with reference and other culture wells. Positive clones required FDR below 0.05, an odds ratio above 5, and productive frequency above 0.1% in at least two of three replicate wells. Cross-reactive clonotypes were defined as significantly expanded in both SARS-CoV-2 spike wells and at least one common cold coronavirus spike condition. CDR3 homology was assessed with Levenshtein distances (stringdist) and unrooted phylogenetic trees (ape) in R version 3.6.1. TCRdb cleaned the public reads at Q25 with fastp, built clones with MiXCR and kept in-frame beta chains. Every entry covers one CDR3 protein and lists the most common genes and DNA from its rows. Clone size and V and J calls follow TCRdb, not the original study. The sample table contains about 13,000 distinct CDR3 sequences; only one count was recorded for roughly 50% of them. The ten biggest clones cover around 25% of the sample.

The CDR3 goes from the cysteine to the phenylalanine over 15 residues. The only DNA kept is the CDR3, 45 bases in frame from the first base. The germline V gene encodes CDR1 SEHNR and CDR2 FQNEAQ (reference sequence). The sequencing sample was made of CD4+ T cells from blood, cultured in vitro. This sequence uses TRBV7-9 and TRBJ2-3; 7 bases in between match TRBD2. The TCR comes from a human donor who had recovered from COVID-19. This receptor has the CDR3 CASSIAGPSTDTQYF. The DNA sequence is TGTGCCAGCAGCATAGCGGGTCCCAGCACAGATACGCAGTATTTT.